The 3 T cell receptor beta chains presented below share a single source sample, sequenced in a study of cytomegalovirus exposure and HLA in healthy donors. Vbeta (60) and Jbeta (13) primers were used in the PCR. Sequencing used immunoSEQ multiplex PCR; TCRdb keeps in-frame clones, though not all of them. The table includes 100,000 or so clones, about 75% detected once. Input material: PBMCs. Source of these receptors: a male donor in good health and CMV-seropositive.

The chain employs TRBV5-4 and TRBJ2-3, with TRBD2 identical over 10 bases. V trimming: 0 bases; J trimming: 1 base; junction bases outside the gene matches: 2. Germline assignment: CDR1 SGHNT and CDR2 YYREEE (reference sequence). This CDR3 region has 16 residues. The CDR3 nucleotides read TGTGCCAGCAGCTTGGGTGGACTAGCGGGCACAGATACGCAGTATTTT. It translates to CASSLGGLAGTDTQYF.

This clone has just a few counts. The chain couples TRBV7-2 to TRBJ1-5, with 8 bases fitting TRBD1. The germline V gene has CDR1 SGHTA and CDR2 FQGNSA. J lost 2 bases, V lost 1 base, and 1 base had no gene match. This CDR3 is 15 amino acids long. DNA of the CDR3: TGTGCCAGCAGCTTAGTGACAGGGGGCAATCAGCCCCAGCATTTT. Protein product: CASSLVTGGNQPQHF.

This clone was seen a few times. V usage is TRBV7-2 and J usage is TRBJ2-7; 10 nucleotides agree with TRBD2. In germline, CDR1 is SGHTA, CDR2 FQGNSA. J lost 3 bases, V lost 3 bases, and 2 bases had no gene match. CDR3 length: 14 residues. CDR3 sequence reads: CASSFRTSGYEQYF. The CDR3 bases are TGTGCCAGCAGCTTTCGGACTAGCGGCTACGAGCAGTACTTC.